This TCR beta chain was retrieved from a study of OX40 agonist ivuxolimab in advanced cancers. Study-wide findings and caveats: Averaging showed that CD8+ T cells had more expanded clones than CD4+ did. Both blood CD4+ and CD8+ T cells showed clonal growth by week 6 at 0.1 to 3.0 mg/kg.

To note about this clone: The antigen is not known.

This CDR3 spans 15 amino acids. The ends lost 4 bases at V and 4 bases at J; junction bases unmatched: 7. Per the germline V gene, CDR1 is MGHRA and CDR2 is YSYEKL. Sequencing used immunoSEQ multiplex PCR; TCRdb keeps in-frame clones, though not all of them. The sample holds fewer than 45,000 clones, about 85% seen once. This sample comprised CD4+ or CD8+ T cells sorted from blood, obtained in a trial of the OX40 agonist ivuxolimab. The chain uses TRBV4-1 and TRBJ2-7; 10 bases are a match to TRBD1. The clonotype originates from an adult with an advanced solid tumor such as melanoma, head and neck, liver or kidney cancer. CDR3 protein: CASSPTLGQGYEQYF. The CDR3 bases are TGCGCCAGCAGCCCCACGTTGGGACAGGGGTACGAGCAGTACTTC.